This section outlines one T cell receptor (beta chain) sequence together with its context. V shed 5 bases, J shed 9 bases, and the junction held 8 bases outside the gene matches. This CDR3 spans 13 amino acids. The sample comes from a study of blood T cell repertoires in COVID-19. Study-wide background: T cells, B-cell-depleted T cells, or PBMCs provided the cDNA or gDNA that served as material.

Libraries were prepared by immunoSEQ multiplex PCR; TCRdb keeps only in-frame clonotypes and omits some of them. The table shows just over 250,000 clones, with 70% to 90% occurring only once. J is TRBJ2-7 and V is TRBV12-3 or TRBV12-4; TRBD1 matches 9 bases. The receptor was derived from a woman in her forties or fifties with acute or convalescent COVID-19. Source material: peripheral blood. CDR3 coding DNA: TGTGCCAGCAGTCAGGGGACAGGGAAGGGGCAGTACTTC. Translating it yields CASSQGTGKGQYF.